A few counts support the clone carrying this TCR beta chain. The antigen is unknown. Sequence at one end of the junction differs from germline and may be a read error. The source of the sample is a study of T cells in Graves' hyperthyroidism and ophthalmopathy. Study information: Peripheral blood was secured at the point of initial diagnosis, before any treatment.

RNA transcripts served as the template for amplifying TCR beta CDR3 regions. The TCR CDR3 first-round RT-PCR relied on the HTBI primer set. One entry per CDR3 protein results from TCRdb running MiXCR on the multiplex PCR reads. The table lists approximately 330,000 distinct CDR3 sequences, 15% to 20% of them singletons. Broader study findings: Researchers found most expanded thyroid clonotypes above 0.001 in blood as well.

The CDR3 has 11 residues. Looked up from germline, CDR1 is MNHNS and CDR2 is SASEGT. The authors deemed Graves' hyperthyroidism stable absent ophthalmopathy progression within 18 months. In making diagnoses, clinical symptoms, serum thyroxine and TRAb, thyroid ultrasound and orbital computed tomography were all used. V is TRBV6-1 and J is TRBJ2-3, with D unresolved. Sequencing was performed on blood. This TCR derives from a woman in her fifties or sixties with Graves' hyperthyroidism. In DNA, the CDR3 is TGTGCCAGCAATGAAGGGGATACGCAGTATTTT. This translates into CASNEGDTQYF.